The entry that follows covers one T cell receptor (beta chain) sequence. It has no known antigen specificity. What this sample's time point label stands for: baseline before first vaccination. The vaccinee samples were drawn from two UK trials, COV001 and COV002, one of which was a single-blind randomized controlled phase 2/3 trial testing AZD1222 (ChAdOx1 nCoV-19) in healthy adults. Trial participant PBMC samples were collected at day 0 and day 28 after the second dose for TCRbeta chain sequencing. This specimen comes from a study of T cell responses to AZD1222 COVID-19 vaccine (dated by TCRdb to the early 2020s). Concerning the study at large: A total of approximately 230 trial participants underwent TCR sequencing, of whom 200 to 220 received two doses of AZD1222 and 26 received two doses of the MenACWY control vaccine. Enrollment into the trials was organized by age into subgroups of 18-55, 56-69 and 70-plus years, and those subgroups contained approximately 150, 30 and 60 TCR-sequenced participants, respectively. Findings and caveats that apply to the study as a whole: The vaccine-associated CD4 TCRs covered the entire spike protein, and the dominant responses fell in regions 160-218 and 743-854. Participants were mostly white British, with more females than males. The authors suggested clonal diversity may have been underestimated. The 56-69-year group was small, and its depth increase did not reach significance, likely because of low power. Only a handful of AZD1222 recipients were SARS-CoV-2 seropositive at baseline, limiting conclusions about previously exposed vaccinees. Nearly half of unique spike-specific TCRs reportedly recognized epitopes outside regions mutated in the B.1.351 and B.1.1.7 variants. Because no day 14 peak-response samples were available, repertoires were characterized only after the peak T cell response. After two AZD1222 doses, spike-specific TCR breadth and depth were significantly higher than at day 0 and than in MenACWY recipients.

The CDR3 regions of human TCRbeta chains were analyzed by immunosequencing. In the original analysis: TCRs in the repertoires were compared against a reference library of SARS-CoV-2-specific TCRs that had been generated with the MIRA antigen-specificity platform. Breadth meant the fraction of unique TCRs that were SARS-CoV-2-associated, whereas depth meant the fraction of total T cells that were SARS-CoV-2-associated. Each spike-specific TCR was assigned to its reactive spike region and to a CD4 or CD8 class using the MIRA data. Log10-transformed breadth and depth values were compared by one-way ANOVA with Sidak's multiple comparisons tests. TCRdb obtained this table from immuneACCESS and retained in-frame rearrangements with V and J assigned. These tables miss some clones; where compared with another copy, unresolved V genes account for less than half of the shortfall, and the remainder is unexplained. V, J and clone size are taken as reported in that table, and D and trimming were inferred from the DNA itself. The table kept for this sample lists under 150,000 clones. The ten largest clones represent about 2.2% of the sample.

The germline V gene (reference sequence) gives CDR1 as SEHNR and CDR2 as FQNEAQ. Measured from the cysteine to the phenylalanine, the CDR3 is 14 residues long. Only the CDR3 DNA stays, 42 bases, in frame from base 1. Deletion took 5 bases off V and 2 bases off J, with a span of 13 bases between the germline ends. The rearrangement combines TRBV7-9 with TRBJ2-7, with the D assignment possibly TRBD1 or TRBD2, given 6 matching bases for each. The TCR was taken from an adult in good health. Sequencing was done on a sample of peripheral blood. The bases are TGTGCCAGCAGCCCCGGGGGCTTCACCTACGAGCAGTACTTC. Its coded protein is CASSPGGFTYEQYF.